Following are 3 T cell receptor beta chains from one sample sequenced in a study of vaccination and CD4 T cells after COVID-19. For these TCRs, the target antigens are not known. Described treatment: roughly 11-day PBMC culture with coronavirus spike peptide pools or control peptides (ViraFEST assay). Sequenced with the Oncomine TCR Beta short-read assay was DNA taken from cultured CD4+ T cells. MiXCR, applied by TCRdb to the PCR reads, yields one record per CDR3 protein. Of roughly 13,000 distinct CDR3 sequences listed, about 33% were seen once; the top ten hold roughly a tenth. Sequenced material: CD4+ T cells from blood, cultured in vitro, taken after SARS-CoV-2 vaccination. Receptor source: a human donor who had recovered from COVID-19.

This clonotype was counted only a few times. The DNA for the CDR3 is TGTGCCCCCCGCGCGCCAGCTAACTATGGCTACACCTTC. This gives the protein CAPRAPANYGYTF. This sequence joins TRBV7-9 and TRBJ1-2; D gene uncertain. In germline, CDR1 is SEHNR, CDR2 FQNEAQ (reference sequence). V dropped 11 bases and J dropped 0 bases, with 13 bases sitting between them. This CDR3 region has 13 residues.

This chain joins TRBV6-4 and TRBJ2-3, with 7 bases aligning to TRBD1. CDR1 and CDR2 from the germline V gene are MRHNA and SNTAGT. V shed 4 bases, J shed 0 bases, and the junction held 10 bases outside the gene matches. The CDR3 covers 17 residues. CDR3 region: CASSVGTAYRSTDTQYF. CDR3 sequence (DNA): TGTGCCAGCAGTGTTGGGACAGCATACCGTAGCACAGATACGCAGTATTTT.

This chain links TRBV27 with TRBJ2-5; the D is unclear. Germline CDR1 and CDR2: MNHEY and SMNVEV (reference sequence). This CDR3 region has 11 residues. The V gene lost 6 bases and the J gene lost 5 bases, with 7 bases spanning the gap. This CDR3 reads CASSHGETQYF. CDR3 nucleotide sequence: TGTGCCAGCAGCCACGGGGAGACCCAGTACTTC.